The clone carrying this T cell receptor (beta chain) has more than one count but fewer than ten. The source of the sample is a study of early T cells in non-severe SARS-CoV-2 infection. Trimming took off 10 bases at V and 5 bases at J, with 9 bases between the two ends. Germline CDR1 reads MDHEN; CDR2 reads SYDVKM. The length of the CDR3 is 11 residues. TCRdb re-derived calls from the 5' RACE reads in MiXCR, one entry per CDR3 protein. The profile shows roughly 100,000 distinct CDR3 sequences, 14% of them singletons. The TCR sequence derives from an adult who was a healthcare worker with PCR-confirmed SARS-CoV-2 infection or an uninfected control (not recorded which). The sample taken for sequencing was whole blood. The chain combines TRBV28 with TRBJ1-3; no firm D call. The CDR3 DNA sequence: TGTGCCACCTCCCTTAGAAACACCATATATTTT. Protein: CATSLRNTIYF.